Below, 23 T cell receptor beta chains from the same sample are listed, as sequenced in a study of cytomegalovirus exposure and HLA in healthy donors. The PCR ran on 60 Vbeta and 13 Jbeta primers. Clones were sequenced by immunoSEQ multiplex PCR, and TCRdb holds only the in-frame ones, with some missing. The data contain 65,000 to 95,000 clones, 65% to 80% of them singletons. Sample: PBMCs. These receptors were obtained from a human donor in good health.

The CDR3 region has the DNA TGTGCCAGCAGCTTAGTTCGAGCGGGGGGGCGGGGCCAGTACTTC. It yields the protein CASSLVRAGGRGQYF. This chain connects TRBV11-2 to TRBJ2-5; 10 bases line up with TRBD2. Germline-derived CDR1 and CDR2 are SGHAT and FQNNGV. The CDR3 sequence is 15 residues long. J gave up 10 bases and V 1 base, and 9 bases lay outside the gene matches. The variable domain in full, with the rest retrieved from reference TRBV11-2 and TRBJ2-5, is EAGVAQSPRYKIIEKRQSVAFWCNPISGHATLYWYQQILGQGPKLLIQFQNNGVVDDSQLPKDRFSAERLKGVDSTLKIQPAKLEDSAVYLCASSLVRAGGRGQYFGPGTRLLVL.

V is TRBV29-1 and J is TRBJ1-1; 9 bases match TRBD1. This CDR3 region has 16 residues. The ends lost 6 bases at V and 2 bases at J; junction bases unmatched: 13. Per the germline V gene, CDR1 is SQVTM and CDR2 is ANQGSEA. The CDR3, as DNA: TGCAGCGTCCTTGGACTACCGGGACAGGGAAACACTGAAGCTTTCTTT. Translation: CSVLGLPGQGNTEAFF. Full variable domain (rest looked up from reference TRBV29-1 and TRBJ1-1): SAVISQKPSRDICQRGTSLTIQCQVDSQVTMMFWYRQQPGQSLTLIATANQGSEATYESGFVIDKFPISRPNLTFSTLTVSNMSPEDSSIYLCSVLGLPGQGNTEAFFGQGTRLTVV.

The chain employs TRBV11-2 and TRBJ2-3, with 11 positions matching TRBD1. CDR1 and CDR2 from the germline V gene are SGHAT and FQNNGV. V lost 5 bases, J lost 4 bases, and 8 bases stayed unmatched. The CDR3 contains 16 residues. CDR3 sequence reads: CASSMGDRGNADTQYF. The CDR3 nucleotides are TGTGCCAGCAGCATGGGGGACAGGGGGAACGCAGATACGCAGTATTTT.

CDR3 protein: CASSRSNGANVLTF. The DNA for the CDR3 is TGCGCCAGCAGCCGGAGTAACGGGGCCAACGTCCTGACTTTC. The V call is TRBV10-1, the J call TRBJ2-6, with no clear D. The CDR3 runs 14 residues. V lost 6 bases and J 4 bases, leaving 10 bases between the germline ends. CDR1 WNHNN and CDR2 SYGVQD come from the germline V gene (reference sequence).

The V gene is TRBV7-9, the J gene TRBJ1-1, with D possibly matching TRBD1 (6 bases). The CDR3 sequence is 15 residues long. Germline V CDR1 and CDR2: SEHNR, FQNEAQ (reference sequence). Trimming shortened V by 5 bases and J by 1 base, and 14 bases separated the two germline ends. The CDR3 DNA follows: TGTGCCAGCAGCATTCAGGGACATTCGAACACTGAAGCTTTCTTT. It codes for CASSIQGHSNTEAFF.

The chain is built from TRBV4-3 and TRBJ1-2, with D perhaps TRBD1 (6 bases). V was shortened by 3 bases and J by 2 bases, with 10 bases between the two germline ends. The CDR3 covers 14 residues. Per the germline V gene, CDR1 is LGHNA and CDR2 is YSLEER. The CDR3 sequence: CASSQNRENYGYTF. In nucleotides, the CDR3 is TGCGCCAGCAGCCAGAACAGGGAGAACTATGGCTACACCTTC.

The rearrangement links TRBV6-7 to TRBJ1-2, with a possible D match to TRBD1 (5 bases). TRBV6-7 is placed among ORFs of uncertain function. The CDR3 runs to 9 residues. The germline V and J ends were trimmed by 7 bases and 8 bases, with 5 bases remaining between them. The CDR3 is CASNRGYTF. CDR3 DNA: TGTGCCAGCAACAGGGGCTACACCTTC.

A single count supports this clone. V usage is TRBV25-1 and J usage is TRBJ2-1, with 9 bases identical to TRBD2. The V segment lost 2 bases and the J segment 4 bases; nucleotides outside the gene matches: 3. The CDR3 is 15 amino acids. The V gene's germline CDR1 is MGHDK and CDR2 SYGVNS. The CDR3 here is CASSEMAGGYNEQFF. In DNA form, the CDR3 reads TGTGCCAGCAGTGAAATGGCGGGGGGGTACAATGAGCAGTTCTTC.

This chain links TRBV6-1 with TRBJ2-7, with TRBD2 as a possible D gene (6 bases). This CDR3 is 15 amino acids long. Germline loops: CDR1 MNHNS, CDR2 SASEGT. Trimming removed 6 bases from V and 3 bases from J, with 18 bases in between. This chain's CDR3 is CASSKRGGRVYEQYF. CDR3 in DNA: TGTGCCAGCAGCAAACGGGGAGGAAGAGTCTACGAGCAGTACTTC.

This clone was recorded only once. V and J are TRBV5-4 and TRBJ1-2; no clear D. Trimming pared 0 bases from V and 8 bases from J, leaving 11 bases between. The CDR3 runs to 13 residues. Germline V gene data show CDR1 as SGHNT and CDR2 as YYREEE (reference sequence). As DNA, the CDR3 is TGTGCCAGCAGCTTGGGGGGAGCCAGGGGCTACACCTTC. It is translated as CASSLGGARGYTF.

This clone was observed a single time. The chain carries TRBV6-5 and TRBJ2-5, with D uncertain. CDR3 length: 14 amino acids. The V and J ends lost 0 bases and 5 bases respectively, with 10 bases between them. Germline-derived CDR1 and CDR2 are MNHEY and SVGAGI. The CDR3 is CASSYSFQLETQYF. The CDR3 DNA sequence: TGTGCCAGCAGTTACTCGTTTCAGTTGGAGACCCAGTACTTC.

This chain connects TRBV10-3 to TRBJ2-1; 13 nucleotides line up with TRBD2. Looked up from germline, CDR1 is ENHRY and CDR2 is SYGVKD. J gave up 7 bases and V 2 bases, and 5 bases lay outside the gene matches. CDR3 length: 16 residues. The CDR3 loop is CAISEIKTSGGNEQFF. The CDR3 DNA reads as TGTGCCATCAGTGAGATAAAGACTAGCGGGGGGAATGAGCAGTTCTTC.

The rearrangement links TRBV7-9 to TRBJ1-2; TRBD1 matches at 7 bases. V lost 4 bases and J lost 3; bases outside the gene matches: 2. Germline-derived CDR1 and CDR2 are SEHNR and FQNEAQ (reference sequence). The CDR3 sequence is 13 residues long. The CDR3 here is CASSYTGDYGYTF. For the CDR3, the DNA is TGTGCCAGCAGCTACACAGGGGACTATGGCTACACCTTC.

This clone was picked up one time. The rearrangement joins TRBV2 to TRBJ2-3, with TRBD2 identical over 7 bases. Germline CDR1 SNHLY, CDR2 FYNNEI. This CDR3 region has 14 residues. With V trimmed by 3 bases and J by 6 bases, 6 bases remained unmatched. The CDR3 DNA is TGTGCCAGCAGTGAGGGGCGGGGGTACGATACGCAGTATTTT. It yields the protein CASSEGRGYDTQYF.

The V and J genes are TRBV5-1 and TRBJ2-5; D perhaps matches TRBD1 (6 bases). CDR3 length: 16 residues. Deletions cut 4 bases from V and 5 bases from J, with 21 bases between. Germline V gene data show CDR1 as SGHRS and CDR2 as YFSETQ. The CDR3 sequence is CASSGIGDAGDETQYF. The CDR3, as DNA: TGCGCCAGCAGCGGCATCGGGGATGCAGGGGACGAGACCCAGTACTTC. The variable domain in full, with the rest retrieved from reference TRBV5-1 and TRBJ2-5, is KAGVTQTPRYLIKTRGQQVTLSCSPISGHRSVSWYQQTPGQGLQFLFEYFSETQRNKGNFPGRFSGRQFSNSRSEMNVSTLELGDSALYLCASSGIGDAGDETQYFGPGTRLLVL.

The rearrangement links TRBV30 to TRBJ1-3; 7 bases map to TRBD1. Germline V gives CDR1 GTSNPN, CDR2 SVGIG (reference sequence). V trimming: 4 bases; J trimming: 4 bases; junction bases outside the gene matches: 7. This CDR3 contains 14 residues. The CDR3 nucleotides read TGTGCCTGGACCGTCAGGGGGGCAGGAAACACCATATATTTT. It translates to CAWTVRGAGNTIYF.

This clone was seen just once. V and J are TRBV30 and TRBJ1-5; D remains unclear. The CDR3 is made up of 13 amino acids. Trimming left V 0 bases short and J 4 bases short, with 7 bases between. CDR1 GTSNPN and CDR2 SVGIG come from the germline V gene (reference sequence). The CDR3 reads CAWSVAVNQPQHF. The DNA of the CDR3 is TGTGCCTGGAGTGTTGCAGTTAATCAGCCCCAGCATTTT.

The chain has TRBV2 and TRBJ2-7; 8 positions match TRBD2. Unmatched junction bases numbered 3, after V lost 2 bases and J lost 6 bases. CDR3 length: 13 amino acids. Germline CDR1 SNHLY, CDR2 FYNNEI. Here the CDR3 DNA reads TGTGCCAGCAGTGAACAGCGGGGGATCGAGCAGTACTTC. It specifies CASSEQRGIEQYF.

This clone was detected only once. The J gene is TRBJ1-1, the V gene TRBV9; possibly TRBD1 for D (5 bases). The CDR3 length is 14 residues. The germline CDR1 and CDR2 sequences are SGDLS and YYNGEE. Between the trimmed V and J ends, which lost 0 bases and 7 bases, there was a span of 13 bases. This chain's CDR3 is CASSVVVGEGEAFF. The CDR3 DNA is TGTGCCAGCAGCGTAGTCGTAGGGGAGGGTGAAGCTTTCTTT.

The chain employs TRBV5-4 and TRBJ1-2, with D possibly matching TRBD1 (5 bases). Per germline, CDR1 SGHNT and CDR2 YYREEE (reference sequence). Between the trimmed V and J ends, which lost 2 bases and 2 bases, there was a span of 13 bases. The CDR3 covers 15 residues. The CDR3 protein is CASSFRQNLNYGYTF. The DNA for the CDR3 is TGTGCCAGCAGCTTTAGACAGAATCTCAACTATGGCTACACCTTC. The full variable domain, with the rest looked up from reference TRBV5-4 and TRBJ1-2, is ETGVTQSPTHLIKTRGQQVTLRCSSQSGHNTVSWYQQALGQGPQFIFQYYREEENGRGNFPPRFSGLQFPNYSSELNVNALELDDSALYLCASSFRQNLNYGYTFGSGTRLTVV.

The chain is built from TRBV4-2 and TRBJ1-2; D is ambiguous. The CDR3 sequence is 17 residues long. Germline CDR1 LGHNA, CDR2 YNFKEQ. Trimming took off 0 bases at V and 8 bases at J, with 22 bases between the two ends. CDR3 amino acids: CASSQDGVAGVSLGYTF. The CDR3 DNA reads TGTGCCAGCAGCCAAGATGGAGTCGCCGGGGTTAGTTTAGGCTACACCTTC.

The chain joins TRBV4-3 to TRBJ1-1; 8 bases fit TRBD1. The CDR3 loop spans 17 amino acids. Losses at the gene ends were 1 base for V and 0 bases for J; bases not matched to a gene: 7. Germline CDR1 LGHNA, CDR2 YSLEER. The CDR3 sequence is CASSQGTGQALNTEAFF. The CDR3 bases are TGCGCCAGCAGCCAAGGGACAGGGCAGGCTCTGAACACTGAAGCTTTCTTT.

The V gene is TRBV6-5, the J gene TRBJ1-1, with D maybe TRBD1 (6 bases). Germline CDR1 MNHEY, CDR2 SVGAGI. The ends were cut back, 4 bases at V and 6 bases at J, with 15 bases in the middle. This CDR3 contains 14 residues. The CDR3 protein is CASSLQGWSAEAFF. The CDR3 DNA reads TGTGCCAGCAGTTTACAGGGTTGGTCGGCTGAAGCTTTCTTT.